The present T cell receptor beta chain was sequenced within a study of vaccination and CD4 T cells after COVID-19. This CDR3 contains 20 residues. Sequenced with the Oncomine TCR Beta short-read assay was DNA taken from cultured CD4+ T cells. Researchers extracted genomic DNA from CD4+ T cells that had been cultured. TCRdb re-derived calls from the PCR reads in MiXCR, one entry per CDR3 protein. The table has approximately 22,000 distinct CDR3 sequences, about 56% seen once; the top ten hold less than 9%. This clonotype was recorded a few times. Antigen: not known. Study-wide results and limits: Spike mono-reactivity was shown by 304 of 307 vaccine-specific clones in convalescent patients.

Treatment reported: roughly 10-day PBMC culture with coronavirus spike peptide pools or control peptides (ViraFEST assay). Via ViraFEST, peptide pools expanded antigen-specific T cells before TCR sequencing. Dates of PCR positivity, March to December 2020, preceded the US Alpha, Beta and Delta variants. The V call is TRBV21-1, the J call TRBJ2-2; TRBD2, as called in the table, went unchecked against the DNA. TRBV21-1 is tagged as a pseudogene. Sequencing was carried out using CD4+ T cells from blood, cultured in vitro. This TCR was sampled from a human donor who had recovered from COVID-19. The chain's CDR3 is CASSKGRALAGGPGTGELFF. The CDR3 DNA reads TGTGCCAGCAGCAAAGGAAGGGCCCTAGCGGGAGGGCCGGGGACCGGGGAGCTGTTTTTT.